This T cell receptor beta chain was captured by sequencing in a study of shared clonotypes between healthy human individuals. Study-wide results and caveats: Estimated richness values were generally larger in naive subsets than in memory subsets.

Naive CD8 cells were CD45RO-negative, positively selected for CCR7, excluding terminally differentiated effector memory CD45RA+ cells. The healthy adult donors were HIV-negative and reported no recent acute infections or vaccinations. For each subset, genomic DNA was distributed in equal portions over several immunoSEQ plates. This table comes from immunoSEQ multiplex PCR, and its TCRdb copy is limited to in-frame clones, with some not included. The sample gives roughly 2 million clones, about 95% of which show up once; 0.85% to 1.3% is in the top ten. The J segment lost 1 base and the V segment lost 3 bases, leaving 4 bases of the junction unmatched. In germline, CDR1 is SNHLY, CDR2 FYNNEI. The CDR3 extends over 15 amino acids. A note on this clone: Antigen unknown.

Material for sequencing was naive CD8+ T cells sorted from blood. The rearrangement joins TRBV2 to TRBJ2-3, with TRBD2 identical over 7 bases. The sequence derives from a man aged 18 to 30 in good health. CDR3 in amino acids: CASSEEGGRTDTQYF. DNA of the CDR3: TGTGCCAGCAGTGAGGAGGGAGGGCGCACAGATACGCAGTATTTT.